This TCR beta chain emerged from a study of OX40 agonist ivuxolimab in advanced cancers. Notes on the research overall: Ivuxolimab, which targeted the costimulatory receptor OX40 (CD134), was an agonistic, fully human IgG2 monoclonal antibody. The point of sequencing TCRbeta in the periphery was to test whether ivuxolimab changed TCR sequence diversity and drove clonal T-cell expansion. The paper reports the monotherapy dose-escalation portion (N of about 47 patients) of the phase I ivuxolimab trial. A male proportion of under 85% and a mean age of 60 years, ranging from roughly 23 to 80, were recorded for the dose-escalation cohort. Of the roughly 54 dose-escalation patients, hepatocellular carcinoma was present in around 20, melanoma in approximately 15, renal cell carcinoma in 9 and head and neck cancer in 9. Partial responses occurred in three dose-escalation patients, of whom one had hepatocellular carcinoma and two had cutaneous melanoma. Prior anti-PD-1, anti-PD-L1 or anti-CTLA-4 therapy was permitted, and checkpoint inhibitors had been received by less than 45% of dose-escalation patients. Intravenous ivuxolimab was administered to patients every 2 weeks at six dose levels: 0.01, 0.1, 0.3, 1.5, 3 and 10 mg/kg. Paper-wide results and their limitations: After ivuxolimab, CD8+ T cells had more expanded clones than CD4+ T cells on average. Low levels of normalized T-cell clonal expansion were also seen in some nonresponding patients. Clonal expansion of both CD4+ and CD8+ blood T cells was observed from baseline to week 6 at doses 0.1 to 3.0 mg/kg. Partial responders in the 0.1-3.0 mg/kg groups had among the lowest normalized peripheral clonal expansion, especially among CD8+ T cells. Which antigens the clonally expanded peripheral T cells were specific for was not determined.

The CDR3 starts with the cysteine, ends with the phenylalanine, and has 15 residues. Only the CDR3 part of the read is kept: 45 bases, read in frame from the first base. Compared with germline, V lacks 7 bases and J lacks 4 bases; bases without a gene match: 7. In the germline V gene (reference sequence), CDR1 corresponds to SGHKS and CDR2 to YYEKEE. With respect to this clone: Its cognate antigen has yet to be identified. Per-base qualities were not stored, and no clone one base away is much larger.

For sequencing of the TCRbeta CDR3 region, genomic DNA was extracted from the sorted cells. TCRbeta CDR3 regions were sequenced using the immunoSEQ Assay. Not all clones reach the TCRdb copy of this immuneACCESS table, which keeps in-frame sequences only. Checked studies attribute under half of the gap to unresolved V genes and leave the rest unexplained. In this sample the table shows roughly 86,000 clones, about nine tenths of which occur a single time. The leading ten clones occupy 0.4% to 0.55% of the sample. Patients with a history of autoimmune disease or receiving systemic immunosuppression were excluded from the trial. Peripheral blood for TCR sequencing was collected from all dose cohorts at baseline, on cycle 4 day 1, and on cycle 7 day 1. Samples came from an open-label, multicenter, first-in-human phase I dose-escalation trial of ivuxolimab. The trial enrolled adults with locally advanced or metastatic head and neck squamous cell, hepatocellular, melanoma or renal cell carcinoma. Before TCR sequencing, CD4+ and CD8+ T cells were separately sorted from peripheral blood.

The chain is made from TRBV5-5 and TRBJ2-3, with 12 bases matching TRBD2. The origin of this receptor is an adult with an advanced solid tumor such as melanoma, head and neck, liver or kidney cancer. This sample comprised CD4+ or CD8+ T cells sorted from blood, obtained in a trial of the OX40 agonist ivuxolimab. The nucleotide sequence is given as TGTGCCAGCTGTCCGACTAGCGGGAGTTCAGATACGCAGTATTTT. Its protein is CASCPTSGSSDTQYF.